These 19 T cell receptor beta chains share one sample of origin, sequenced in a study of chemoradiotherapy in HPV16-positive cancers (dated by TCRdb to between 2021 and 2022). The library relied on the immunoSEQ multiplex PCR assay. TCRdb obtained this table from immuneACCESS and retained in-frame rearrangements with V and J assigned. These tables miss some clones; where compared with another copy, unresolved V genes account for less than half of the shortfall, and the remainder is unexplained. This sample is represented by fewer than 25,000 clones; around 90% of them were singletons. The ten largest account for under 20% of the sample. Material: blood, obtained from a patient who underwent chemoradiotherapy. The receptors originated from a human donor with HPV-associated anogenital cancer.

The chain employs TRBV6-5 and TRBJ1-2, with 11 bases fitting TRBD1. Looked up from germline, CDR1 is MNHEY and CDR2 is SVGAGI. The CDR3 has 15 amino acids. Germline trimming cut 5 bases from V and 5 bases from J; bases unmatched to any gene: 7. As DNA, the CDR3 is TGTGCCAGCAGTGTGAGGACAGGGGGCTATTATGGCTACACCTTC. Its translation: CASSVRTGGYYGYTF.

This chain uses TRBV28 with TRBJ2-7; 8 bases agree with TRBD2. J was trimmed by 1 base and V by 2 bases; bases with no gene match: 4. The length of the CDR3 is 15 residues. CDR1 and CDR2 (germline): MDHEN, SYDVKM. CDR3 DNA: TGTGCCAGCAGTTTAGTTAGCGGGGAGTCCTACGAGCAGTACTTC. Protein: CASSLVSGESYEQYF.

The sample holds one count of this clone. The chain is built from TRBV12-5 and TRBJ1-4; D is possibly TRBD1 (5 bases). V gave up 0 bases and J gave up 5 bases, with 19 bases separating them. CDR1 LGHNT and CDR2 FRNRAP come from the germline V gene. The CDR3 is made up of 18 amino acids. The CDR3 spells CASGLVWAGTGKNEKLFF. CDR3 nucleotide sequence: TGTGCTAGTGGTTTGGTATGGGCAGGGACGGGGAAAAATGAAAAACTGTTTTTT. The full variable domain, its missing parts supplied by reference TRBV12-5 and TRBJ1-4, is DARVTQTPRHKVTEMGQEVTMRCQPILGHNTVFWYRQTMMQGLELLAYFRNRAPLDDSGMPKDRFSAEMPDATLATLKIQPSEPRDSAVYFCASGLVWAGTGKNEKLFFGSGTQLSVL.

This rearrangement joins TRBV9 to TRBJ2-5, with no clear D. Germline CDR1 SGDLS, CDR2 YYNGEE. This CDR3 comprises 13 residues. Deletions cut 3 bases from V and 1 base from J, with 7 bases between. CDR3 sequence (DNA): TGTGCCAGCAGCGCACCCTCCCAAGAGACCCAGTACTTC. Translated: CASSAPSQETQYF.

This clone came up a few times. The rearrangement joins TRBV7-2 to TRBJ2-1; 8 bases line up with TRBD2. The CDR3 length is 14 residues. Germline CDR1 SGHTA, CDR2 FQGNSA. J lost 8 bases, V lost 1 base, and 4 bases had no gene match. The CDR3 DNA is TGTGCCAGCAGCTTAGGCGGGGGGTGGGATGAGCAGTTCTTC. As protein: CASSLGGGWDEQFF.

The rearrangement joins TRBV29-1 to TRBJ2-5, with D perhaps given as TRBD1 or TRBD2 (5 bases each). With 7 bases removed from V and 5 bases from J, the gap between germline ends came to 17 bases. From germline, CDR1 is SQVTM and CDR2 ANQGSEA. The CDR3 contains 13 residues. The CDR3 protein is CSADGVWGETQYF. The DNA for the CDR3 is TGCAGCGCCGACGGGGTTTGGGGGGAGACCCAGTACTTC.

V is TRBV7-2 and J is TRBJ1-1; tentative D call: TRBD1 (5 bases). Trimming stripped 7 bases from V and 3 bases from J, with 18 bases between. The germline V gene has CDR1 SGHTA and CDR2 FQGNSA. The CDR3 extends over 15 amino acids. Here the CDR3 DNA reads TGTGCCAGCACCCCTTGGCAGGGCAGAGACACTGAAGCTTTCTTT. As protein: CASTPWQGRDTEAFF.

The genes are TRBV7-9 and TRBJ2-2; 9 nucleotides line up with TRBD1. CDR1 and CDR2 from the germline V gene are SEHNR and FQNEAQ (reference sequence). Germline trimming cut 5 bases from V and 5 bases from J; bases unmatched to any gene: 6. CDR3 length: 15 residues. CDR3 bases: TGTGCCAGCAGCGGCCGGGACAGGGAAACCGGGGAGCTGTTTTTT. Protein: CASSGRDRETGELFF.

V gene TRBV5-4 combines with J gene TRBJ2-1; weak D call: TRBD2 (5 bases). V was trimmed by 5 bases and J by 4 bases, leaving 13 bases between them. Germline V gene sequence: CDR1 SGHNT, CDR2 YYREEE (reference sequence). CDR3 length: 14 amino acids. CDR3 sequence: CASREVQEYNEQFF. As DNA, the CDR3 is TGTGCCAGCAGGGAGGTGCAGGAGTACAATGAGCAGTTCTTC.

V usage is TRBV29-1 and J usage is TRBJ2-1; the match to TRBD1 covers 11 bases. V dropped 7 bases and J dropped 8; count of bases not matched to a gene: 7. The CDR3 spans 13 residues. Germline loops: CDR1 SQVTM, CDR2 ANQGSEA. CDR3 sequence: CSGRDRGRYEQFF. CDR3 DNA sequence: TGCAGCGGCCGGGACAGGGGGAGATATGAGCAGTTCTTC.

This clone occurred once. The CDR3 loop is CASSPRGVRDTEAFF. CDR3 coding DNA: TGTGCCAGCAGCCCACGGGGCGTCAGGGACACTGAAGCTTTCTTT. This chain connects TRBV28 to TRBJ1-1; weak D call: TRBD1 (5 bases). The CDR3 runs 15 residues. Germline assignment: CDR1 MDHEN and CDR2 SYDVKM. The V and J ends lost 6 bases and 3 bases respectively, with 17 bases between them.

V is TRBV19 and J is TRBJ2-5; D is perhaps TRBD1 (6 bases). V lost 3 bases and J 7 bases, leaving 12 bases between the germline ends. Germline-derived CDR1 and CDR2 are LNHDA and SQIVND (reference sequence). The CDR3 extends over 13 amino acids. The CDR3 DNA follows: TGTGCCAGTAGTATGGGGGCACCCGGGACCCAGTACTTC. Protein product: CASSMGAPGTQYF.

This chain links TRBV13 with TRBJ1-6; D unresolved. The germline gives CDR1 PRHDT, CDR2 FYEKMQ (reference sequence). Trimming removed 5 bases at V and 9 bases at J, with 11 bases between. The CDR3 runs to 13 residues. CDR3 sequence: CASSPRRGSPLHF. Here the CDR3 DNA reads TGTGCCAGCAGCCCCCGACGGGGTTCACCCCTCCACTTT.

The chain recombines TRBV7-9 with TRBJ1-4; D perhaps matches TRBD1 (5 bases). The CDR3 is made up of 13 amino acids. V lost 5 bases and J 11 bases, leaving 15 bases between the germline ends. Germline assignment: CDR1 SEHNR and CDR2 FQNEAQ (reference sequence). For the CDR3, the DNA is TGTGCCAGCAGCCCCCAGGGATCTGACAAACTGTTTTTT. It encodes CASSPQGSDKLFF.

The chain combines TRBV6-5 with TRBJ1-1; possible D gene TRBD1, 5 bases. Between the trimmed V and J ends, which lost 8 bases and 0 bases, there was a span of 13 bases. Germline values: CDR1 MNHEY, CDR2 SVGAGI. The length of the CDR3 is 14 residues. CDR3 amino acids: CASAWGRMNTEAFF. The CDR3 DNA reads TGTGCCAGCGCCTGGGGGAGAATGAACACTGAAGCTTTCTTT.

V is TRBV5-1 and J is TRBJ2-5; a possible D gene is TRBD1 (6 bases). The germline V and J ends were trimmed by 0 bases and 0 bases, with 12 bases remaining between them. Germline V gene data show CDR1 as SGHRS and CDR2 as YFSETQ. This CDR3 is 16 amino acids long. The CDR3 DNA reads TGCGCCAGCAGCTTGGTAGGGGGAGTCTACCAAGAGACCCAGTACTTC. Translating gives CASSLVGGVYQETQYF. Based on the CDR3 plus reference TRBV5-1 and TRBJ2-5, the full variable domain is KAGVTQTPRYLIKTRGQQVTLSCSPISGHRSVSWYQQTPGQGLQFLFEYFSETQRNKGNFPGRFSGRQFSNSRSEMNVSTLELGDSALYLCASSLVGGVYQETQYFGPGTRLLVL.

The V call is TRBV14, the J call TRBJ2-5, with D uncertain. The CDR3 is 12 residues long. Germline CDR1 is SGHDN and CDR2 is FVKESK. V dropped 4 bases and J dropped 7 bases, with 10 bases sitting between them. DNA for the CDR3: TGTGCCAGCAGCCCCAAGGCTGCGACCCAGTACTTC. It specifies CASSPKAATQYF.

The V gene is TRBV19, the J gene TRBJ2-3; possibly TRBD1 or TRBD2 for D (5 bases each). The CDR3 has 17 amino acids. Between the trimmed V and J ends, which lost 3 bases and 5 bases, there was a span of 21 bases. Germline-derived CDR1 and CDR2 are LNHDA and SQIVND (reference sequence). In DNA form, the CDR3 reads TGTGCCAGTAGTATTCCTTTCTCCGGGACGTTGAAAGATACGCAGTATTTT. The encoded protein is CASSIPFSGTLKDTQYF.

J is TRBJ1-5 and V is TRBV7-2; tentative D call: TRBD1 (5 bases). The CDR3 has 14 amino acids. V gave up 0 bases and J gave up 3 bases, with 6 bases separating them. The germline gives CDR1 SGHTA, CDR2 FQGNSA. This chain's CDR3 is CASSLARDNQPQHF. CDR3 sequence (DNA): TGTGCCAGCAGCTTAGCCAGGGACAATCAGCCCCAGCATTTT.